Sequencing of this T cell receptor beta chain was carried out in a study of CD8 T cells in ankylosing spondylitis. Study results and limitations: It was reported that disease-linked clones were significantly enriched in matched ankylosing spondylitis synovial fluid. In ankylosing spondylitis blood, a motif of roughly eight highly homologous TCR beta variants appeared characteristic.

From germline, CDR1 is SGHTA and CDR2 FQGNSA. The ends lost 5 bases at V and 6 bases at J; junction bases unmatched: 12. The CDR3 consists of 17 residues. This clonotype showed up just a few times. Its antigen is unknown. From the 5' RACE reads, TCRdb called clonotypes with MiXCR, one entry per CDR3 protein. The sample lists around 890,000 distinct CDR3 sequences, 12% seen once, with approximately 0.51% in the top ten. Sequencing used blood, either unsorted or a sorted T cell fraction (not recorded which). This receptor was taken from a male donor with ankylosing spondylitis. The rearrangement uses TRBV7-2 and TRBJ1-4, with 10 bases matching TRBD1. CDR3 nucleotide sequence: TGTGCCAGCAGCCCCCAAGTAACCGGGACAGGGGATGAAAAACTGTTTTTT. This gives the protein CASSPQVTGTGDEKLFF.